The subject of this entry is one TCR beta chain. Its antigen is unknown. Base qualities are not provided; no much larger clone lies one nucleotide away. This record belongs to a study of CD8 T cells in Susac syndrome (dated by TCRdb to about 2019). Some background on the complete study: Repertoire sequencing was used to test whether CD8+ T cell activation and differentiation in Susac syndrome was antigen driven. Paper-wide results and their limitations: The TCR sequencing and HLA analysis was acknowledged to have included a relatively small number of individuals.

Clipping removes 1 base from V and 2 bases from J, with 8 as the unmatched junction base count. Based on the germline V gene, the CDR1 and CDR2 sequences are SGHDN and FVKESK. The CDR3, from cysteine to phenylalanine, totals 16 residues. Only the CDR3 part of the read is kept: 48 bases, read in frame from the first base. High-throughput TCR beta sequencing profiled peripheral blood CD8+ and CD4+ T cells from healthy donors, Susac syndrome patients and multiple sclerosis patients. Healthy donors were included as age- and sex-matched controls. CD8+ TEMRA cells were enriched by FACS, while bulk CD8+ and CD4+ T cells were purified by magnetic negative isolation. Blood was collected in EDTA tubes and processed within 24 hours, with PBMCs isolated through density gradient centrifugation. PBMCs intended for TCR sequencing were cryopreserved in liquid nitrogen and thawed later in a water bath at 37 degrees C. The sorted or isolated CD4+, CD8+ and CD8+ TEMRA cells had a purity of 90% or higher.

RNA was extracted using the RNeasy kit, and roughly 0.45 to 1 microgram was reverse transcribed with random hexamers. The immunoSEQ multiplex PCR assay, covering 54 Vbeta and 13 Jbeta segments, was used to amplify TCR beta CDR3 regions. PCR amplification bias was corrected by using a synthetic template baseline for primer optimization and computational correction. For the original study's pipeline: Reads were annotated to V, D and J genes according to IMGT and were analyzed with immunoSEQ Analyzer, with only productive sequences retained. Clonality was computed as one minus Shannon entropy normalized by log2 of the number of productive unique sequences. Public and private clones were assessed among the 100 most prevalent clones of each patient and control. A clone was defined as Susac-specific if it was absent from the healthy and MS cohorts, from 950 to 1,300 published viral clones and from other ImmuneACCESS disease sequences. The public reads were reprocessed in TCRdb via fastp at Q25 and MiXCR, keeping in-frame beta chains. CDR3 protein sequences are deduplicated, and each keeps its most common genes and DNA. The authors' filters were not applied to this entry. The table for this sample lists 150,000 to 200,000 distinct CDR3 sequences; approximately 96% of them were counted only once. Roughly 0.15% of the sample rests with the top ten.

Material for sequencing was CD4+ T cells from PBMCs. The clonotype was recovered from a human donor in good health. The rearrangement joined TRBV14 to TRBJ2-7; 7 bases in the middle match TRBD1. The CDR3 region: CASSQGRGQPPYEQYF. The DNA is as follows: TGTGCCAGCAGCCAAGGTAGGGGACAGCCACCCTACGAGCAGTACTTC.